This T cell receptor beta chain was found in a study of OX40 agonist ivuxolimab in advanced cancers. About the full investigation: The costimulatory receptor OX40 (CD134) was targeted by ivuxolimab, a fully human IgG2 agonistic monoclonal antibody. Intravenous ivuxolimab was administered to patients every 2 weeks at six dose levels: 0.01, 0.1, 0.3, 1.5, 3 and 10 mg/kg. Of the 50 to 55 patients in dose escalation, about 19 had hepatocellular carcinoma, some 15 had melanoma, 9 had renal cell carcinoma and 9 had head and neck cancer. A male proportion of 82.7% and a mean age of about 60 years, ranging from roughly 23 to 85, were recorded for the dose-escalation cohort. Prior anti-PD-1, anti-PD-L1 or anti-CTLA-4 therapy was permitted, and approximately 41% of dose-escalation patients had received checkpoint inhibitors. Three dose-escalation patients achieved partial responses, one with hepatocellular carcinoma and two with cutaneous melanoma. Peripheral TCRbeta sequencing aimed to test whether ivuxolimab altered TCR sequence diversity and caused clonal T-cell expansion. The paper describes the monotherapy dose-escalation part (N ≈ 51 patients) of the phase I trial of ivuxolimab.

Study-level results and caveats: After ivuxolimab, CD8+ T cells had more expanded clones than CD4+ T cells on average. Low levels of normalized T-cell clonal expansion were also seen in some nonresponding patients. Which antigens the clonally expanded peripheral T cells were specific for was not determined. At doses of 0.1 to 3.0 mg/kg, clonal expansion of both CD4+ and CD8+ T cells in blood was seen between baseline and week 6. In partial responders in the 0.1-3.0 mg/kg groups, normalized peripheral clonal expansion was found to be among the lowest, especially among CD8+ T cells.

For sequencing of the TCRbeta CDR3 region, genomic DNA was extracted from the sorted cells. The immunoSEQ Assay was used to sequence the TCRbeta CDR3 regions. TCRdb retrieved this table from immuneACCESS and kept in-frame rearrangements only. Not all clones are present; in checked studies, unresolved V genes account for under half, and no reason is known for the remainder. The sample data list tens of thousands of clones, and approximately 90% of these were observed just once. Clones ranked in the top ten supply 2.2% of the sample. The trial excluded patients who had a history of autoimmune disease or who were on systemic immunosuppression. Peripheral blood for TCR sequencing was collected from all dose cohorts at baseline, on cycle 4 day 1, and on cycle 7 day 1. The samples were taken from a phase I, first-in-human, multicenter, open-label dose-escalation trial of ivuxolimab. Adults with locally advanced or metastatic head and neck squamous cell, hepatocellular, melanoma or renal cell carcinoma were enrolled in the trial. Before TCR sequencing, CD4+ T cells and CD8+ T cells were sorted from peripheral blood as separate populations.

Turning to this clone: Its antigen remains undetermined. No much larger clonotype is one base removed from it; base qualities were not supplied.

The sample consisted of CD4+ or CD8+ T cells sorted from blood, taken in a trial of the OX40 agonist ivuxolimab. The TCR originated in an adult with an advanced solid tumor such as melanoma, head and neck, liver or kidney cancer.

The CDR3 loop reads CASSVIPSPYNEQFF. The nucleotide sequence reads TGTGCCAGCAGCGTAATCCCTAGCCCCTACAATGAGCAGTTCTTC. The chain is made from TRBV9 and TRBJ2-1; the D gene is perhaps TRBD2, from 5 matching bases. CDR1 and CDR2, looked up from the germline V gene, are SGDLS and YYNGEE. V drops 1 base and J drops 2 bases, leaving 10 bases in between. The CDR3 has 15 amino acids, counting the end cysteine and phenylalanine. Here the CDR3 DNA is all that survives: 45 bases in frame from base 1. The entire variable domain, with the stretches around the CDR3 drawn from the reference TRBV9 and TRBJ2-1 proteins, is DSGVTQTPKHLITATGQRVTLRCSPRSGDLSVYWYQQSLDQGLQFLIQYYNGEERAKGNILERFSAQQFPDLHSELNLSSLELGDSALYFCASSVIPSPYNEQFFGPGTRLTVL.